This record concerns one T cell receptor (beta chain) sequence. The sample belongs to a study of blood T cell repertoires in COVID-19. Study information: Nucleic acid was either cDNA or gDNA, and it came from T cells, B-cell-depleted T cells, or PBMCs.

V was shortened by 6 bases and J by 4 bases, with 22 bases between the two germline ends. CDR3 length: 16 amino acids. Looked up from germline, CDR1 is MNHEY and CDR2 is SVGEGT. The authors' processing: Amplification with reference gene primers provided the estimates of nucleated cell counts. TCRdb's copy holds only in-frame clones and misses some; the assay was immunoSEQ multiplex PCR. V, J and clone size reflect that table, while D and trimming were determined from the DNA. Among more than 65,000 clones listed, roughly four fifths were seen once. Material: peripheral blood. The TCR comes from a woman aged 80 or over with acute or convalescent COVID-19. The genes are TRBV6-2 or TRBV6-3 and TRBJ2-7; the D gene is possibly TRBD1 (5 bases). The CDR3 reads CASSRPGQILSYEQYF. For the CDR3, the DNA is TGTGCCAGCAGCCGACCAGGACAAATCTTAAGTTACGAGCAGTACTTC.